A single sample is the source of the 2 T cell receptor beta chains below, sequenced in a study of blood T cell repertoires in COVID-19. The protocol was immunoSEQ multiplex PCR, while the TCRdb copy is restricted to in-frame clones and leaves out a portion. The sample has 95,000 to 150,000 clones; around 83% are singletons. Sequenced material: peripheral blood. These receptors originate from an elderly woman with COVID-19, enrolled during active disease.

The chain links TRBV3-1 (or the pseudogene TRBV3-2) to TRBJ2-2; 9 positions agree with TRBD2. V gave up 0 bases and J gave up 4 bases; unmatched junction bases: 6. Germline assignment: CDR1 LGHDT and CDR2 YNNKEL (reference sequence). The CDR3 is 17 amino acids. CDR3 region: CASSQDRGGRGTGELFF. The CDR3 nucleotides read TGTGCCAGCAGCCAAGATAGAGGCGGGAGGGGCACCGGGGAGCTGTTTTTT.

The chain carries TRBV7-3 and TRBJ1-1; D remains ambiguous. CDR3 size: 13 residues. In germline, CDR1 is SGHTA, CDR2 FQGTGA. Trimming removed 5 bases from V and 1 base from J, with 8 bases in between. CDR3 bases: TGTGCCAGCAGCACAAGCGGGAACACTGAAGCTTTCTTT. Protein product: CASSTSGNTEAFF.